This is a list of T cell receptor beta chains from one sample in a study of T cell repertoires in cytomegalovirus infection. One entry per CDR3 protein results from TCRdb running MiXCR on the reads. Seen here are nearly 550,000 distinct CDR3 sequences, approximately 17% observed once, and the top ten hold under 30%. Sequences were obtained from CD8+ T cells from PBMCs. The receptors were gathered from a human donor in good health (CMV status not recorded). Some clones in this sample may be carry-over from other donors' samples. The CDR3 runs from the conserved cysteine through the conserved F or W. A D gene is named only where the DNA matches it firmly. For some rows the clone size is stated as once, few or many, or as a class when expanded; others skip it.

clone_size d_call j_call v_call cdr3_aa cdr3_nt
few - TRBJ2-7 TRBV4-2 CASSQDKNPSYEQYF TGTGCCAGCAGCCAAGATAAGAATCCCTCCTACGAGCAGTACTTC
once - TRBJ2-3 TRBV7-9 CASNLNPWVGTDTQYF TGTGCCAGCAACCTCAATCCGTGGGTTGGCACAGATACGCAGTATTTT
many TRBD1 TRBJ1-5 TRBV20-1 CSAPTPDREINQPQHF TGCAGTGCCCCCACCCCAGACAGGGAAATTAATCAGCCCCAGCATTTT
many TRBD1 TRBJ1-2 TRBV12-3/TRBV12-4 CASSLDRGYYGYTF TGTGCCAGCAGTTTAGACAGGGGTTACTATGGCTACACCTTC
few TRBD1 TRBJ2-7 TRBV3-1 CASSSRTGVPYEQYF TGTGCCAGCAGCTCCCGGACAGGGGTCCCCTACGAGCAGTACTTC
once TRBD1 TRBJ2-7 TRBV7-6 CASSFSKGKGAPYEQEF TGTGCCAGCAGCTTCTCCAAAGGAAAGGGGGCCCCCTACGAGCAGGAATTC
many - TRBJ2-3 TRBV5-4 CASSWGVGDTQYF TGTGCCAGCAGCTGGGGGGTTGGAGATACGCAGTATTTT
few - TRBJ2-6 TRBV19 CASSILPIHTGNVLTF TGTGCCAGTAGTATCCTACCCATTCATACGGGCAACGTCCTGACTTTC
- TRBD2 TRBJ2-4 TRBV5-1 CASSSLAGGRNIQYF TGCGCCAGCAGCTCCTTAGCGGGAGGGAGAAACATTCAGTACTTC
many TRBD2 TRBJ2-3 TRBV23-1 CASNKSGGGSNTDTQYF TGCGCCAGCAACAAAAGCGGTGGCGGGAGTAACACAGATACGCAGTATTTT
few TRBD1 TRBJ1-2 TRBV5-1 CASSFSTGGHGYTF TGCGCCAGCAGCTTTTCGACAGGGGGTCATGGCTACACCTTC
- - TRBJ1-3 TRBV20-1 CSAREIRVGGNTIYF TGCAGTGCCCGAGAGATCCGTGTAGGTGGAAACACCATATATTTT